A single sample gave rise to the 32 T cell receptor beta chains below, sequenced in a study of blood T cell repertoires in COVID-19. The data were produced by immunoSEQ multiplex PCR, yet TCRdb's version contains in-frame clones alone and is incomplete. The sample comprises over 95,000 clones, 70% to 85% of which are singletons, and 15% to 20% rests with the top ten. The sample taken for sequencing was peripheral blood. The receptors here all came from a woman in her sixties or seventies with acute or convalescent COVID-19.

This clone was picked up one time. The genes are TRBV19 and TRBJ1-5, with TRBD1 identical over 8 bases. This CDR3 is built from 19 residues. V gave up 4 bases and J gave up 0 bases; unmatched junction bases: 14. Per the germline V gene, CDR1 is LNHDA and CDR2 is SQIVND (reference sequence). CDR3 bases: TGTGCCAGTAGTACCCTCCAGAGACAGGGGTTTTATAGCAATCAGCCCCAGCATTTT. Translated: CASSTLQRQGFYSNQPQHF.

J is TRBJ1-4 and V is TRBV5-4; 7 bases align to TRBD1. The germline V gene encodes CDR1 SGHNT and CDR2 YYREEE (reference sequence). V lost 4 bases and J lost 7; bases outside the gene matches: 10. CDR3 size: 15 residues. The CDR3 DNA reads TGTGCCAGCAGCGACGGACAGGCAAGAGGTGAAAAACTGTTTTTT. This sequence encodes CASSDGQARGEKLFF.

The chain combines TRBV28 with TRBJ1-1; 8 bases align to TRBD1. Germline CDR1 reads MDHEN; CDR2 reads SYDVKM. The CDR3 is 14 amino acids. V gave up 5 bases and J gave up 4 bases; unmatched junction bases: 6. CDR3 region: CASSPSGQGTEAFF. CDR3 DNA sequence: TGTGCCAGCAGTCCCTCTGGACAGGGCACTGAAGCTTTCTTT. Full variable domain (remainder filled in from reference TRBV28 and TRBJ1-1): DVKVTQSSRYLVKRTGEKVFLECVQDMDHENMFWYRQDPGLGLRLIYFSYDVKMKEKGDIPEGYSVSREKKERFSLILESASTNQTSMYLCASSPSGQGTEAFFGQGTRLTVV.

The gene calls are TRBV19 and TRBJ2-5; 9 bases are shared with TRBD2. The germline CDR1 and CDR2 sequences are LNHDA and SQIVND (reference sequence). This CDR3 contains 14 residues. Trimming at V came to 7 bases and at J to 5 bases, leaving 8 bases not matched to a gene. The CDR3: CASTTGTSWETQYF. The CDR3 DNA follows: TGTGCCAGTACAACAGGGACTAGCTGGGAGACCCAGTACTTC.

The J gene is TRBJ1-2, the V gene TRBV7-2; perhaps TRBD1 as D (6 bases). Trimming removed 5 bases at V and 7 bases at J, with 26 bases between. Looked up from germline, CDR1 is SGHTA and CDR2 is FQGNSA. The CDR3 contains 17 residues. The CDR3 sequence: CASSLQGPQLLTVGYTF. The CDR3 DNA sequence: TGTGCCAGCAGCCTACAGGGTCCCCAGTTACTAACGGTTGGCTACACCTTC.

The genes are TRBV20-1 and TRBJ2-1; 7 bases are shared with TRBD2. V lost 3 bases and J lost 7; bases outside the gene matches: 9. Looked up from germline, CDR1 is DFQATT and CDR2 is SNEGSKA (reference sequence). This CDR3 contains 14 residues. DNA for the CDR3: TGCAGTGCTAGTAGCGGGTTACAAATGAATGAGCAGTTCTTC. It encodes CSASSGLQMNEQFF.

J is TRBJ2-3 and V is TRBV2, with D tentatively TRBD1 (6 bases). Germline CDR1 and CDR2: SNHLY and FYNNEI. The V end lost 7 bases, the J end lost 2 bases, and 16 bases lay between the germline ends. This CDR3 contains 15 residues. CDR3 nucleotide sequence: TGTGCCAGCACCTTACAGGGACGAGACACAGATACGCAGTATTTT. It yields the protein CASTLQGRDTDTQYF.

This clone was counted a few times. This chain connects TRBV9 to TRBJ1-1; a weak D match, TRBD1 (5 bases). The CDR3 is 16 amino acids. V lost 0 bases and J lost 0, with 12 bases in between. CDR1 and CDR2 from the germline V gene are SGDLS and YYNGEE. In nucleotides, the CDR3 is TGTGCCAGCAGCGTAGGTGCAGGGACTATGAACACTGAAGCTTTCTTT. This encodes CASSVGAGTMNTEAFF.

The sample holds one count of this clone. The chain carries TRBV30 and TRBJ1-6, with D perhaps matching TRBD1 (5 bases). This CDR3 is built from 14 residues. V was pared by 0 bases and J by 13 bases, with 16 bases between. Per germline, CDR1 GTSNPN and CDR2 SVGIG (reference sequence). CDR3 bases: TGTGCCTGGAGTGTATCGGCAGGGTCTATGCCCCTCCACTTT. Amino acid sequence: CAWSVSAGSMPLHF.

This chain uses TRBV6-1 with TRBJ1-5; a possible D gene is TRBD1 (6 bases). The CDR3 loop spans 15 amino acids. V lost 2 bases to trimming and J lost 3 bases, with 11 bases between them. From germline, CDR1 is MNHNS and CDR2 SASEGT. The CDR3 loop reads CASSEQDRNNQPQHF. The CDR3 DNA reads as TGTGCCAGCAGTGAACAGGACAGAAACAATCAGCCCCAGCATTTT.

The rearrangement uses TRBV19 and TRBJ1-1; possible D gene TRBD1, 6 bases. CDR1 and CDR2 (germline): LNHDA, SQIVND (reference sequence). The CDR3 covers 14 residues. Trimming removed 2 bases at V and 4 bases at J, with 11 bases between. CDR3 protein: CASSITGKGTEAFF. In DNA, the CDR3 is TGTGCCAGTAGTATAACAGGGAAGGGCACTGAAGCTTTCTTT.

The chain has TRBV5-4 and TRBJ2-1, with D perhaps matching TRBD2 (6 bases). The V and J ends lost 0 bases and 9 bases respectively, with 16 bases between them. The CDR3 sequence is 15 residues long. CDR1 and CDR2 from the germline V gene are SGHNT and YYREEE (reference sequence). The CDR3 DNA follows: TGTGCCAGCAGCTTGGGGCTGGGGGGACGGGGTGAGCAGTTCTTC. This codes for CASSLGLGGRGEQFF.

This chain links TRBV11-2 with TRBJ1-6; D unclear. From germline, CDR1 is SGHAT and CDR2 FQNNGV. Trimming shortened V by 8 bases and J by 9 bases, and 8 bases separated the two germline ends. The CDR3 loop spans 11 amino acids. Written as DNA, the CDR3 is TGTGCCAGCTCACCCGGTTCACCCCTCCACTTT. Residues: CASSPGSPLHF.

This clone occurred a few times. V gene TRBV2 combines with J gene TRBJ1-2; 8 bases agree with TRBD1. Looked up from germline, CDR1 is SNHLY and CDR2 is FYNNEI. The CDR3 covers 12 residues. V lost 3 bases and J lost 6; bases outside the gene matches: 0. CDR3 region: CASSETGDGYTF. The CDR3 region has the DNA TGTGCCAGCAGTGAGACAGGGGATGGCTACACCTTC.

Ten or more counts support this clone. The chain carries TRBV7-9 and TRBJ2-1; TRBD1 matches 10 bases. The CDR3 consists of 13 residues. CDR1 and CDR2 (germline): SEHNR, FQNEAQ (reference sequence). The junction had 6 bases not matched to a gene; V was cut back by 7 bases and J by 9 bases. The CDR3, as DNA: TGTGCCAGCACCCAGGGACAGGGGTTTGAGCAGTTCTTC. Translated: CASTQGQGFEQFF.

As DNA, the CDR3 is TGTGCCAGCAGTGAAGCCGGGTTGGTACAGGGGATCTATGGCTACACCTTC. Translated, it gives CASSEAGLVQGIYGYTF. V is TRBV2 and J is TRBJ1-2; 7 bases map to TRBD1. Per germline, CDR1 SNHLY and CDR2 FYNNEI. Trimming took 0 bases from V and 4 from J; bases not matched to a gene: 11. This CDR3 has 17 amino acids.

V and J are TRBV9 and TRBJ2-3; D may be TRBD2 (6 bases). The germline CDR1 and CDR2 sequences are SGDLS and YYNGEE. The CDR3 totals 15 residues. With 0 bases removed from V and 2 bases from J, the gap between germline ends came to 10 bases. The CDR3: CASSVAGDPTDTQYF. CDR3 sequence (DNA): TGTGCCAGCAGCGTAGCGGGGGACCCCACAGATACGCAGTATTTT.

This clone came up a few times. This CDR3 is CASTLDTEAFF. The CDR3 DNA follows: TGTGCCAGCACTCTCGACACTGAAGCTTTCTTT. The chain uses TRBV28 and TRBJ1-1; D not resolved. The germline V gene encodes CDR1 MDHEN and CDR2 SYDVKM. The CDR3 is made up of 11 amino acids. Trimming removed 7 bases at V and 3 bases at J, with 6 bases between.

The chain combines TRBV5-1 with TRBJ1-2; TRBD1 might be the D (5 bases). Per the germline V gene, CDR1 is SGHRS and CDR2 is YFSETQ. Between the trimmed V and J ends, which lost 6 bases and 3 bases, there was a span of 15 bases. The CDR3 length is 14 residues. DNA of the CDR3: TGCGCCAGCACCCCACTCGGGGGTGACTATGGCTACACCTTC. Protein: CASTPLGGDYGYTF.

The rearrangement uses TRBV11-2 and TRBJ1-6; TRBD1 might be the D (5 bases). The CDR3 totals 16 residues. The ends were cut back, 5 bases at V and 3 bases at J, with 14 bases in the middle. Germline assignment: CDR1 SGHAT and CDR2 FQNNGV. The CDR3 DNA sequence: TGTGCCAGCAGCCGATCAGGGTTAAGCTATAATTCACCCCTCCACTTT. Its protein product is CASSRSGLSYNSPLHF.

The genes are TRBV20-1 and TRBJ1-1; no clear D gene. V was cut by 7 bases and J by 4 bases, with 10 bases left in between. Germline CDR1 and CDR2: DFQATT and SNEGSKA (reference sequence). The CDR3 has 11 amino acids. The CDR3 DNA follows: TGCAGTGGCCTCATGCGCACTGAAGCTTTCTTT. This encodes CSGLMRTEAFF.

Written as DNA, the CDR3 is TGTGCCAGCAGCTTCGGAGACAGGGATAGTGGTGGCTACACCTTC. As protein: CASSFGDRDSGGYTF. The chain is built from TRBV7-9 and TRBJ1-2, with TRBD1 matching over 7 bases. CDR1 is SEHNR, CDR2 FQNEAQ, per germline (reference sequence). The J segment lost 7 bases and the V segment lost 3 bases, leaving 11 bases of the junction unmatched. The CDR3 covers 15 residues.

The chain combines TRBV9 with TRBJ1-1, with 9 bases aligning to TRBD1. This CDR3 has 16 amino acids. Losses at the gene ends were 4 bases for V and 1 base for J; bases not matched to a gene: 8. Germline CDR1 SGDLS, CDR2 YYNGEE. The CDR3 DNA reads TGTGCCAGCAGCTTAAAACCGGGACAGGGGAACACTGAAGCTTTCTTT. Its translation is CASSLKPGQGNTEAFF.

In its sample, this clone was seen once. The rearrangement links TRBV5-1 to TRBJ2-3; the match to TRBD2 covers 12 bases. CDR3 length: 20 amino acids. Germline CDR1 reads SGHRS; CDR2 reads YFSETQ. The J segment lost 0 bases and the V segment lost 4 bases, leaving 15 bases of the junction unmatched. The CDR3 sequence is CASSITSGGIYTPSTDTQYF. The CDR3, as DNA: TGCGCCAGCAGCATAACTAGCGGGGGGATCTACACCCCAAGCACAGATACGCAGTATTTT.

Here the CDR3 reads CASSAATGGIYEQYF. For the CDR3, the DNA is TGTGCCAGCAGCGCGGCGACAGGGGGTATCTACGAGCAGTACTTC. V gene TRBV9 combines with J gene TRBJ2-7; 9 bases agree with TRBD1. J lost 3 bases, V lost 3 bases, and 7 bases had no gene match. This CDR3 region has 15 residues. Per germline, CDR1 SGDLS and CDR2 YYNGEE.

This sequence joins TRBV6-4 and TRBJ1-5; D unresolved. The V gene's germline CDR1 is MRHNA and CDR2 SNTAGT. CDR3 size: 13 residues. Trimming removed 8 bases from V and 3 bases from J, with 11 bases in between. For the CDR3, the DNA is TGTGCCAGCGCTGGGGAGTTCAATCAGCCCCAGCATTTT. As protein: CASAGEFNQPQHF.

A note on this clone: A junction end diverges from the germline sequence, so it may reflect a read error. The genes are TRBV3-1 (or the pseudogene TRBV3-2) and TRBJ1-1; D not certain. The CDR3 contains 11 residues. Germline-derived CDR1 and CDR2 are LGHDT and YNNKEL (reference sequence). CDR3 DNA sequence: TGTGCCAGCAGCCAAGACTTTTTTCGGGATTTT. Its protein is CASSQDFFRDF.

V and J are TRBV5-1 and TRBJ1-5; D gene unclear. CDR3 size: 15 residues. Germline-derived CDR1 and CDR2 are SGHRS and YFSETQ. V was pared by 2 bases and J by 5 bases, with 14 bases between. CDR3 amino acids: CASSLSGSVDQPQHF. In DNA form, the CDR3 reads TGCGCCAGCAGCTTAAGCGGTTCGGTCGATCAGCCCCAGCATTTT.

This clone was seen only a few times. CDR3 bases: TGTGCCACCAGCAGAGATGGGGCAGGGGAGCACACTGAAGCTTTCTTT. Translated: CATSRDGAGEHTEAFF. The rearrangement links TRBV15 to TRBJ1-1; TRBD1 might be the D (6 bases). From germline, CDR1 is LNHNV and CDR2 YYDKDF (reference sequence). The CDR3 has 16 amino acids. Trimming left V 0 bases short and J 3 bases short, with 14 bases between.

The chain combines TRBV5-6 with TRBJ1-5; 8 positions agree with TRBD1. V trimming: 2 bases; J trimming: 6 bases; junction bases outside the gene matches: 7. The CDR3 contains 15 residues. Germline V gives CDR1 SGHDT, CDR2 YYEEEE. The CDR3 is CASSFRTGRTQPQHF. CDR3 DNA: TGTGCCAGCAGCTTCCGGACAGGGAGGACTCAGCCCCAGCATTTT.

The table lists this clone with a count of one. The chain employs TRBV9 and TRBJ1-2; D not certain. Germline lookup yields CDR1 SGDLS and CDR2 YYNGEE. Trimming removed 2 bases at V and 4 bases at J, with 15 bases between. The CDR3 covers 15 residues. In DNA, the CDR3 is TGTGCCAGCAGCGTCCAGCGGGGAGGGAGCTATGGCTACACCTTC. The encoded protein is CASSVQRGGSYGYTF.

The gene calls are TRBV7-3 and TRBJ2-3, with 9 bases aligning to TRBD1. This CDR3 region has 15 residues. Germline trimming cut 5 bases from V and 4 bases from J; bases unmatched to any gene: 7. Germline CDR1 SGHTA, CDR2 FQGTGA. The CDR3 spells CASSPDRGFADTQYF. For the CDR3, the DNA is TGTGCCAGCAGCCCAGACAGGGGGTTCGCAGATACGCAGTATTTT. Filled out from reference TRBV7-3 and TRBJ2-3, the complete variable domain reads GAGVSQTPSNKVTEKGKYVELRCDPISGHTALYWYRQSLGQGPEFLIYFQGTGAADDSGLPNDRFFAVRPEGSVSTLKIQRTERGDSAVYLCASSPDRGFADTQYFGPGTRLTVL.